This T cell receptor (beta chain) was documented in a study of blood T cell repertoires in COVID-19. Sequencing used immunoSEQ multiplex PCR; TCRdb keeps in-frame clones, though not all of them. Of 150,000 to 170,000 clones listed, approximately 79% are singletons. This clone occurred once. This CDR3 has 16 amino acids. Germline lookup yields CDR1 PRHDT and CDR2 FYEKMQ (reference sequence). The V gene end was trimmed by 5 bases and the J gene end by 2 bases; junction bases not matched to a gene: 8. The J gene is TRBJ1-2, the V gene TRBV13; 10 positions agree with TRBD1. Sequenced input: PBMCs or T cells enriched from blood (not recorded which). The clonotype originates from a man in his fifties or sixties who had recovered from COVID-19. The CDR3 bases are TGTGCCAGCAGCCAAGAGGGACAGGGGACAAACTATGGCTACACCTTC. Its protein is CASSQEGQGTNYGYTF.